The 14 T cell receptor beta chains given below trace back to one sample, sequenced in a study of blood T cell repertoires in COVID-19. Method: immunoSEQ multiplex PCR; TCRdb's copy keeps in-frame clones and lacks some. The sample comprises about 180,000 clones, 80% to 90% of which are singletons, and about a fifth rests with the top ten. The material sequenced was peripheral blood. The receptors were gathered from a man between 65 and 85 years old with active or convalescent COVID-19.

The chain joins TRBV11-2 to TRBJ1-6, with D unclear. The CDR3 has 13 amino acids. Germline CDR1 reads SGHAT; CDR2 reads FQNNGV. V shed 1 base and J shed 9 bases, with 7 bases lying between them. The CDR3 DNA reads as TGTGCCAGCAGCTTAGTGGCGGGTTCACCCCTCCACTTT. It specifies CASSLVAGSPLHF.

This clone was observed once. The chain is built from TRBV7-9 and TRBJ1-2, with no clear D. This CDR3 region has 11 residues. Germline values: CDR1 SEHNR, CDR2 FQNEAQ (reference sequence). Trimming took 3 bases from V and 8 from J, leaving 7 bases between them. Here the CDR3 DNA reads TGTGCCAGCAGCTTTTTAGCCGGCTACACCTTC. Protein: CASSFLAGYTF.

This clone was counted only a few times. The chain joins TRBV28 to TRBJ2-3; TRBD2 agrees at 9 bases. With 2 bases clipped from V and 3 bases from J, the junction kept 9 bases outside the gene matches. The V gene's germline CDR1 is MDHEN and CDR2 SYDVKM. This CDR3 has 17 amino acids. The CDR3 nucleotides read TGTGCCAGCAGTTTAGCTTCGGCGGGAGGGCGGACAGATACGCAGTATTTT. It yields the protein CASSLASAGGRTDTQYF.

This clone was found once. One junction end does not reproduce the germline sequence, and a read error may be involved. The chain employs TRBV3-1 (or the pseudogene TRBV3-2) and TRBJ1-1; D ambiguous. Germline CDR1 and CDR2: LGHDT and YNNKEL (reference sequence). The CDR3 extends over 14 amino acids. The CDR3 here is CASSQGALNTEAFF. The CDR3 coding sequence is TGTGCCAGCAGTCAAGGAGCCCTGAACACTGAAGCTTTCTTT.

This clone was counted a few times. The chain links TRBV4-1 to TRBJ2-7; the D gene is possibly TRBD1 (6 bases). CDR1 MGHRA and CDR2 YSYEKL come from the germline V gene. There are 15 residues in the CDR3. The ends were cut back, 3 bases at V and 0 bases at J, with 12 bases in the middle. CDR3 protein: CASSHQDRSSYEQYF. DNA for the CDR3: TGCGCCAGCAGCCATCAAGACAGGAGCTCCTACGAGCAGTACTTC.

The chain employs TRBV5-1 and TRBJ2-7; no clear D gene. This CDR3 spans 17 amino acids. From germline, CDR1 is SGHRS and CDR2 YFSETQ. Trimming took off 0 bases at V and 2 bases at J, with 18 bases between the two ends. The CDR3: CASSLAGIISRTYEQYF. CDR3 coding DNA: TGCGCCAGCAGCTTGGCTGGTATTATTAGCAGAACCTACGAGCAGTACTTC.

This chain links TRBV11-2 with TRBJ1-2, with D possibly matching TRBD1 (6 bases). Germline CDR1 is SGHAT and CDR2 is FQNNGV. CDR3 length: 15 amino acids. The V end was cut by 1 base, the J end by 4 bases, with 13 bases between. CDR3 nucleotide sequence: TGTGCCAGCAGCTTAGGGGAGGGGGGTGTCTATGGCTACACCTTC. This sequence encodes CASSLGEGGVYGYTF.

V gene TRBV19 combines with J gene TRBJ2-5; the match to TRBD1 covers 7 bases. V lost 3 bases, J lost 5 bases, and 12 bases stayed unmatched. Germline values: CDR1 LNHDA, CDR2 SQIVND (reference sequence). This CDR3 is 16 amino acids long. CDR3 DNA sequence: TGTGCCAGTAGTATCGACAGGGACGTTACCGAGGAGACCCAGTACTTC. Amino acid sequence: CASSIDRDVTEETQYF.

CDR3 protein: CASSPPSGRAIGELFF. CDR3 DNA sequence: TGTGCCAGCAGCCCCCCTAGCGGGAGGGCTATTGGGGAGCTGTTTTTT. The V and J genes are TRBV7-2 and TRBJ2-2; 12 bases agree with TRBD2. V gave up 5 bases and J gave up 8 bases; unmatched junction bases: 9. Germline CDR1 reads SGHTA; CDR2 reads FQGNSA. There are 16 residues in the CDR3.

This clone was counted a single time. The chain couples TRBV6-1 to TRBJ2-2, with TRBD2 matching over 7 bases. V was pared by 3 bases and J by 4 bases, with 17 bases of the junction left unmatched. Germline assignment: CDR1 MNHNS and CDR2 SASEGT. This CDR3 has 19 amino acids. The CDR3 is CASSELYRGRGPGTGELFF. CDR3 DNA sequence: TGTGCCAGCAGTGAGCTCTATCGCGGGAGAGGACCGGGCACCGGGGAGCTGTTTTTT.

The chain links TRBV10-3 to TRBJ2-7, with 7 bases identical to TRBD1. CDR1 is ENHRY, CDR2 SYGVKD, per germline. The CDR3 covers 14 residues. V gave up 6 bases and J gave up 3 bases; unmatched junction bases: 8. The CDR3 loop is CAIRETGQDYEQYF. CDR3 nucleotides: TGTGCCATCAGAGAGACAGGGCAAGACTACGAGCAGTACTTC.

This chain links TRBV4-1 with TRBJ2-1; TRBD1 matches at 7 bases. The germline V gene encodes CDR1 MGHRA and CDR2 YSYEKL. V was pared by 3 bases and J by 9 bases, with 11 bases of the junction left unmatched. This CDR3 is 15 amino acids long. Here the CDR3 reads CASSQPGQRLVEQFF. The CDR3 DNA reads TGCGCCAGCAGCCAGCCGGGACAGCGACTTGTTGAGCAGTTCTTC.

J is TRBJ2-5 and V is TRBV7-2; 9 nucleotides match TRBD1. CDR1 and CDR2 from the germline V gene are SGHTA and FQGNSA. V dropped 7 bases and J dropped 5; count of bases not matched to a gene: 8. The CDR3 length is 14 residues. The CDR3 nucleotides read TGTGCCAGCAACTACAGGGGGCAGTGGGAGACCCAGTACTTC. This translates into CASNYRGQWETQYF.

The rearrangement links TRBV5-1 to TRBJ1-4; maybe TRBD1 (5 bases). The germline gives CDR1 SGHRS, CDR2 YFSETQ. The CDR3 has 14 amino acids. The V end lost 3 bases, the J end lost 6 bases, and 12 bases lay between the germline ends. CDR3 in amino acids: CASSSGTGDEKLFF. The CDR3 DNA follows: TGCGCCAGCAGCTCCGGGACGGGGGATGAAAAACTGTTTTTT.